The rows below give T cell receptor beta chains drawn from one sample of a study of T cells after yellow fever vaccination. TCRdb called the 5' RACE reads again in MiXCR, with one record for every CDR3 protein. The repertoire holds 320,000 or so distinct CDR3 sequences, with 7% to 9% as singletons. The specimen comprised PBMCs, sampled about 49 days after the first yellow fever vaccination. The receptors were gathered from a man younger than 30 who received the YFV17D yellow fever vaccine. Both conserved end residues are part of each CDR3. Clone size is shown for a subset of rows, as once, few, many or a class of expanded clone.

J gene,CDR3 length,clone size,V gene,CDR3 protein
TRBJ2-7,12,few,TRBV7-2,CASSEDGYEQYF
TRBJ2-1,15,few,TRBV12-3/TRBV12-4,CASSDRSGAGDEQFF
TRBJ2-2,15,few,TRBV12-3/TRBV12-4,CASSPLRGRTGELFF
TRBJ1-6,14,few,TRBV3-1,CASSRGDSNSPLHF
TRBJ2-2,16,few,TRBV12-3/TRBV12-4,CASSLTGGYDTGELFF
TRBJ2-1,14,many,TRBV7-9,CASSLFEGRDEQFF
TRBJ2-4,14,few,TRBV7-2,CASSNEVTKNIQYF
TRBJ2-1,13,few,TRBV7-8,CASSFPGYNEQFF
TRBJ2-7,15,-,TRBV19,CASTPRGDLSYEQYF
TRBJ2-2,18,-,TRBV10-3,CAISLGLAGNSGTGELFF
TRBJ1-4,14,few,TRBV12-3/TRBV12-4,CASGPNWGSEKLFF
TRBJ2-5,13,-,TRBV20-1,CSAGAGGKETQYF
TRBJ2-3,16,few,TRBV12-3/TRBV12-4,CASSLLSGGPTDTQYF
TRBJ1-5,15,-,TRBV20-1,CSARVDPYSNQPQHF
TRBJ1-2,12,-,TRBV12-3/TRBV12-4,CASSLRGRGYTF
TRBJ1-2,17,-,TRBV27,CASSLTPDRASNYGYTF
TRBJ2-6,14,-,TRBV19,CASSGLTGANVLTF
TRBJ2-3,14,few,TRBV11-2,CASSDIVGWDTQYF
TRBJ2-5,14,-,TRBV20-1,CSATREGREETQYF
TRBJ2-3,16,-,TRBV5-1,CASSLGGGIFTDTQYF
TRBJ2-3,15,many,TRBV7-6,CASSRAGPGRNTQYF
TRBJ1-1,16,-,TRBV20-1,CSARDRAGAANTEAFF
TRBJ2-5,13,-,TRBV7-2,CASSFGWRETQYF
TRBJ1-6,15,few,TRBV7-9,CASSPAGSYNSPLHF
TRBJ1-4,17,-,TRBV9,CASSVGGGTVRNEKLFF
TRBJ1-1,11,few,TRBV20-1,CSARRHNEAFF
TRBJ1-2,19,few,TRBV2,CASIPGVGRDRLRRRGYTF
TRBJ2-7,14,many,TRBV12-3/TRBV12-4,CASSLGGSPGQGNF
TRBJ2-3,15,few,TRBV6-4,CASSDRGGDTDTQYF
TRBJ2-7,13,few,TRBV20-1,CSARRDRAYEQYF
TRBJ2-1,17,-,TRBV5-1,CASSLDGAPLANNEQFF
TRBJ2-5,13,few,TRBV15,CATSRDRVETQYF
TRBJ2-1,16,few,TRBV7-2,CASSLRLAGGLGEQFF
TRBJ1-5,13,-,TRBV3-1,CASSPMKNQPQHF
TRBJ2-3,17,few,TRBV19,CASSIDPLAGGTDTQYF
TRBJ2-5,12,-,TRBV6-6,CASILILETQYF
TRBJ1-4,14,many,TRBV7-9,CASSSGDRDEKLFF
TRBJ2-5,13,once,TRBV5-1,CASSPQGVETQYF
TRBJ2-3,13,-,TRBV6-6,CASSYSHADTQYF
TRBJ2-7,15,few,TRBV5-1,CASSLDTGRLTEQYF
TRBJ1-2,12,many,TRBV5-1,CASSLLWFGYTF
TRBJ1-1,15,few,TRBV19,CASSMVPASKSEAFF
TRBJ2-2,14,-,TRBV20-1,CSARDVTGAGELFF
TRBJ2-1,12,-,TRBV20-1,CSARDGGYEQFF
TRBJ1-1,13,many,TRBV15,CATSRDIHTEAFF
TRBJ2-2,13,few,TRBV4-3,CASSPPGARELFF
TRBJ1-5,13,few,TRBV7-2,CASSLNHNQPQHF
TRBJ2-1,16,-,TRBV5-1,CAGSPRQGRTYNEQFF
TRBJ1-1,14,-,TRBV7-2,CASSSRDSKTEAFF
TRBJ2-7,15,many,TRBV5-1,CASSLEAGTGFEQYF
TRBJ2-3,20,-,TRBV11-1,CASTPISLTSGGKSTDTQYF
TRBJ2-3,13,-,TRBV30,CAWTRGGPDTQYF